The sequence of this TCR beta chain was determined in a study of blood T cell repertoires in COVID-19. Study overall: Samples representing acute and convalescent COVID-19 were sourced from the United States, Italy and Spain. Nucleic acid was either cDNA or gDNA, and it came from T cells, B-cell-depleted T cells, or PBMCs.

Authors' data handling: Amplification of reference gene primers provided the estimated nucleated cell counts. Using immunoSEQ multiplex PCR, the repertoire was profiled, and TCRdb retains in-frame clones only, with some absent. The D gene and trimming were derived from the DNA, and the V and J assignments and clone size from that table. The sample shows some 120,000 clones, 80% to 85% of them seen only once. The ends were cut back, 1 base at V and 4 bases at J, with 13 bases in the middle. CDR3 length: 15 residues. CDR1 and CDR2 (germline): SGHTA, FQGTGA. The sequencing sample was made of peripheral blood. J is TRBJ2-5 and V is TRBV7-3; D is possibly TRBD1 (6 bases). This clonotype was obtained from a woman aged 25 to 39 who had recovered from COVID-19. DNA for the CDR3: TGTGCCAGCAGCTTAAAGATGACAGGACCAGAGACCCAGTACTTC. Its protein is CASSLKMTGPETQYF. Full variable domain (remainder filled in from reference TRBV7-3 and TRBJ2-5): GAGVSQTPSNKVTEKGKYVELRCDPISGHTALYWYRQSLGQGPEFLIYFQGTGAADDSGLPNDRFFAVRPEGSVSTLKIQRTERGDSAVYLCASSLKMTGPETQYFGPGTRLLVL.